This T cell receptor (beta chain) was sequenced in a study of blood T cells in healthy people across ages. Findings and limits, study-wide: Unsorted PBMC input precluded a conclusive naive versus antigen-experienced comparison. TCR beta diversity per million T cells fell roughly linearly with age.

Then a second PCR, running about 6 to 11 cycles, was carried out with a sample-barcoded 5' primer and a J-beta primer mix. TCRdb analysed the 5' RACE reads with MiXCR anew, one entry per CDR3 protein. The sample yields about 570,000 distinct CDR3 sequences, 25% to 30% seen once. Losses at the gene ends were 3 bases for V and 1 base for J; bases not matched to a gene: 12. This CDR3 comprises 17 residues. The germline gives CDR1 GTSNPN, CDR2 SVGIG (reference sequence). Of note for this clonotype: Its antigen is not known.

Total RNA was extracted at no less than 6 micrograms per sample. The chain links TRBV30 to TRBJ1-2; 9 positions agree with TRBD1. Sequenced: blood. The sequence came from a woman in her seventies in good health. CDR3 sequence reads: CAWSGPGQGLINYGYTF. The CDR3 DNA is TGTGCCTGGAGCGGCCCGGGACAGGGTTTGATTAACTATGGCTACACCTTC.